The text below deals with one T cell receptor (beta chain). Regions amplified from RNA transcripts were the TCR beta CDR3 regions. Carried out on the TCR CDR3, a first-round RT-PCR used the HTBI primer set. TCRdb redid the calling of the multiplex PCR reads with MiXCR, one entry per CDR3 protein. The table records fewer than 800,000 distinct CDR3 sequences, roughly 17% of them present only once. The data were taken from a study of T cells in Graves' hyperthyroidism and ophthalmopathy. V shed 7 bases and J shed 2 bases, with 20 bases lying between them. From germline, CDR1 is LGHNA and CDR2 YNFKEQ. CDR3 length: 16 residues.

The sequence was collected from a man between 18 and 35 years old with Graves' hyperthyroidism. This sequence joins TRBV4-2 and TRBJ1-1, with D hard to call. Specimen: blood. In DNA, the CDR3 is TGTGCCAGCAACGCCATTGGAGTTGATCCTAACACTGAAGCTTTCTTT. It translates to CASNAIGVDPNTEAFF.